The next 11 T cell receptor beta chains were all read from a single sample in a study of blood T cell repertoires in COVID-19. Repertoires were generated with immunoSEQ multiplex PCR, while TCRdb's copy carries only in-frame clones and drops some. The table shows roughly 140,000 clones, with about 80% occurring only once. Sequencing input: peripheral blood. The source of these receptors is a man in his sixties with acute or convalescent COVID-19.

This sequence joins TRBV18 and TRBJ2-7, with 7 bases aligning to TRBD1. The CDR3 covers 16 residues. With V trimmed by 0 bases and J by 2 bases, 7 bases remained unmatched. Germline V CDR1 and CDR2: KGHSH, LQKENI. The CDR3 sequence: CASSPPSGQGAYEQYF. In DNA, the CDR3 is TGTGCCAGCTCACCACCGTCGGGGCAGGGGGCCTACGAGCAGTACTTC.

The sample holds one count of this clone. DNA for the CDR3: TGTGCCAGTAGCCTAAACTATGGCTACACCTTC. Residues: CASSLNYGYTF. The chain couples TRBV19 to TRBJ1-2, with D unclear. With 6 bases removed from V and 2 bases from J, the gap between germline ends came to 4 bases. The CDR3 is made up of 11 amino acids. Germline CDR1 is LNHDA and CDR2 is SQIVND (reference sequence).

The V gene is TRBV5-6, the J gene TRBJ2-5; D gene uncertain. The V and J ends lost 2 bases and 1 base respectively, with 6 bases between them. This CDR3 has 13 residues. The germline gives CDR1 SGHDT, CDR2 YYEEEE. DNA for the CDR3: TGTGCCAGCAGCTTTTCTATCCAAGAGACCCAGTACTTC. Translated, it gives CASSFSIQETQYF.

The chain employs TRBV4-2 and TRBJ2-1; D may be TRBD2 (5 bases). V lost 0 bases, J lost 5 bases, and 17 bases lay in between. The CDR3 length is 17 residues. CDR1 is LGHNA and CDR2 is YNFKEQ in the germline V gene. The CDR3: CASSQDLSSAINNEQFF. The CDR3 nucleotides read TGTGCCAGCAGCCAAGATCTGAGTAGCGCAATAAACAATGAGCAGTTCTTC.

The chain couples TRBV7-9 to TRBJ1-3; TRBD1 is a possible D gene (5 bases). From germline, CDR1 is SEHNR and CDR2 FQNEAQ (reference sequence). The CDR3 is made up of 19 amino acids. V lost 5 bases and J lost 1, with 24 bases in between. CDR3 DNA sequence: TGTGCCAGCAGCACCGGGACGAGTCTTGGCGGGGGGTCTGGAAACACCATATATTTT. It specifies CASSTGTSLGGGSGNTIYF.

The chain joins TRBV5-4 to TRBJ2-2; 7 bases align to TRBD1. The germline V gene has CDR1 SGHNT and CDR2 YYREEE (reference sequence). CDR3 size: 15 residues. Losses at the gene ends were 1 base for V and 1 base for J; bases not matched to a gene: 1. The CDR3 DNA reads TGTGCCAGCAGCTTGAGGGACAGGAACACCGGGGAGCTGTTTTTT. Protein sequence: CASSLRDRNTGELFF.

The chain links TRBV10-3 to TRBJ2-7, with 7 bases matching TRBD1. The germline CDR1 and CDR2 sequences are ENHRY and SYGVKD. This CDR3 is built from 14 residues. The junction had 10 bases not matched to a gene; V was cut back by 9 bases and J by 2 bases. The CDR3 nucleotides read TGTGCCATTTCTTACGTCACAGGGGCCTACGAGCAGTACTTC. It encodes CAISYVTGAYEQYF.

The J gene is TRBJ2-5, the V gene TRBV19, with 11 positions matching TRBD1. CDR1 and CDR2 from the germline V gene are LNHDA and SQIVND (reference sequence). The V and J ends lost 5 bases and 5 bases, in that order; junction bases with no gene match: 7. The CDR3 consists of 15 residues. The DNA for the CDR3 is TGTGCCAGTAGTGGATGGACAGGGGGCTCGGAGACCCAGTACTTC. This sequence encodes CASSGWTGGSETQYF.

The chain combines TRBV6-5 with TRBJ2-7, with D maybe TRBD1 (5 bases). Germline CDR1 MNHEY, CDR2 SVGAGI. V was pared by 5 bases and J by 5 bases, with 16 bases between. CDR3 length: 14 amino acids. The CDR3 spells CASSPARQRDEQYF. The CDR3, as DNA: TGTGCCAGCAGTCCTGCCCGACAGAGAGACGAGCAGTACTTC.

The rearrangement uses TRBV7-9 and TRBJ2-1; weak D call: TRBD2 (6 bases). This CDR3 comprises 13 residues. Germline-derived CDR1 and CDR2 are SEHNR and FQNEAQ (reference sequence). The ends were cut back, 0 bases at V and 10 bases at J, with 10 bases in the middle. The DNA for the CDR3 is TGTGCCAGCAGCTTAGCCCTCCTAGCGGAGCAGTTCTTC. Protein sequence: CASSLALLAEQFF.

This clone was recorded once. This chain connects TRBV29-1 to TRBJ1-5; D might be TRBD1 (6 bases). The germline CDR1 and CDR2 sequences are SQVTM and ANQGSEA. The CDR3 length is 13 residues. CDR3 sequence: CSGADSSNQPQHF. CDR3 coding DNA: TGCAGTGGGGCGGACAGTAGCAATCAGCCCCAGCATTTT.